The next 5 T cell receptor beta chains were all read from a single sample in a study of T cell responses to AZD1222 COVID-19 vaccine. The protocol was immunoSEQ multiplex PCR, while the TCRdb copy is restricted to in-frame clones and leaves out a portion. The sample holds roughly 150,000 clones, roughly nine tenths seen once. Sequenced here: peripheral blood, sampled on day 0 of AZD1222 vaccination. These receptors originate from an adult in good health.

V is TRBV9 and J is TRBJ2-2, with 7 bases fitting TRBD1. The CDR3 loop spans 15 amino acids. The V gene's germline CDR1 is SGDLS and CDR2 YYNGEE. V gave up 2 bases and J gave up 3 bases; unmatched junction bases: 4. CDR3 sequence reads: CASSVEQGYTGELFF. Here the CDR3 DNA reads TGTGCCAGCAGCGTTGAACAGGGGTACACCGGGGAGCTGTTTTTT.

The rearrangement links TRBV11-3 to TRBJ2-2; maybe TRBD2 (5 bases). V lost 5 bases and J lost 7, with 11 bases in between. CDR1 is SGHNT, CDR2 YENEEA, per germline. The CDR3 totals 13 residues. The CDR3: CASSHTSSGELFF. In DNA form, the CDR3 reads TGTGCCAGCAGCCATACTAGTAGCGGGGAGCTGTTTTTT.

This clone has only one observation. The rearrangement links TRBV19 to TRBJ1-5, with D possibly TRBD1 on 5 matching bases. CDR1 is LNHDA, CDR2 SQIVND, per germline (reference sequence). The ends were cut back, 8 bases at V and 1 base at J, with 9 bases in the middle. The CDR3 loop spans 13 amino acids. CDR3 sequence reads: CASRRDSNQPQHF. The CDR3, as DNA: TGTGCCAGTCGCAGGGACAGCAATCAGCCCCAGCATTTT.

This chain uses TRBV7-9 with TRBJ2-7, with 7 bases that match TRBD2. V shed 5 bases and J 0 bases; nucleotides not matched to a gene: 4. This CDR3 contains 14 residues. From germline, CDR1 is SEHNR and CDR2 FQNEAQ (reference sequence). The CDR3 here is CASSPGGISYEQYF. CDR3 nucleotide sequence: TGTGCCAGCAGCCCGGGAGGTATCTCCTACGAGCAGTACTTC.

The chain recombines TRBV7-9 with TRBJ2-1; 12 bases are shared with TRBD2. The V and J ends lost 5 bases and 7 bases, in that order; junction bases with no gene match: 6. The CDR3 spans 15 residues. CDR1 is SEHNR, CDR2 FQNEAQ, per germline (reference sequence). In nucleotides, the CDR3 is TGTGCCAGCAGCCCGGGGACTAGCGGGCTTAATGAGCAGTTCTTC. This codes for CASSPGTSGLNEQFF.